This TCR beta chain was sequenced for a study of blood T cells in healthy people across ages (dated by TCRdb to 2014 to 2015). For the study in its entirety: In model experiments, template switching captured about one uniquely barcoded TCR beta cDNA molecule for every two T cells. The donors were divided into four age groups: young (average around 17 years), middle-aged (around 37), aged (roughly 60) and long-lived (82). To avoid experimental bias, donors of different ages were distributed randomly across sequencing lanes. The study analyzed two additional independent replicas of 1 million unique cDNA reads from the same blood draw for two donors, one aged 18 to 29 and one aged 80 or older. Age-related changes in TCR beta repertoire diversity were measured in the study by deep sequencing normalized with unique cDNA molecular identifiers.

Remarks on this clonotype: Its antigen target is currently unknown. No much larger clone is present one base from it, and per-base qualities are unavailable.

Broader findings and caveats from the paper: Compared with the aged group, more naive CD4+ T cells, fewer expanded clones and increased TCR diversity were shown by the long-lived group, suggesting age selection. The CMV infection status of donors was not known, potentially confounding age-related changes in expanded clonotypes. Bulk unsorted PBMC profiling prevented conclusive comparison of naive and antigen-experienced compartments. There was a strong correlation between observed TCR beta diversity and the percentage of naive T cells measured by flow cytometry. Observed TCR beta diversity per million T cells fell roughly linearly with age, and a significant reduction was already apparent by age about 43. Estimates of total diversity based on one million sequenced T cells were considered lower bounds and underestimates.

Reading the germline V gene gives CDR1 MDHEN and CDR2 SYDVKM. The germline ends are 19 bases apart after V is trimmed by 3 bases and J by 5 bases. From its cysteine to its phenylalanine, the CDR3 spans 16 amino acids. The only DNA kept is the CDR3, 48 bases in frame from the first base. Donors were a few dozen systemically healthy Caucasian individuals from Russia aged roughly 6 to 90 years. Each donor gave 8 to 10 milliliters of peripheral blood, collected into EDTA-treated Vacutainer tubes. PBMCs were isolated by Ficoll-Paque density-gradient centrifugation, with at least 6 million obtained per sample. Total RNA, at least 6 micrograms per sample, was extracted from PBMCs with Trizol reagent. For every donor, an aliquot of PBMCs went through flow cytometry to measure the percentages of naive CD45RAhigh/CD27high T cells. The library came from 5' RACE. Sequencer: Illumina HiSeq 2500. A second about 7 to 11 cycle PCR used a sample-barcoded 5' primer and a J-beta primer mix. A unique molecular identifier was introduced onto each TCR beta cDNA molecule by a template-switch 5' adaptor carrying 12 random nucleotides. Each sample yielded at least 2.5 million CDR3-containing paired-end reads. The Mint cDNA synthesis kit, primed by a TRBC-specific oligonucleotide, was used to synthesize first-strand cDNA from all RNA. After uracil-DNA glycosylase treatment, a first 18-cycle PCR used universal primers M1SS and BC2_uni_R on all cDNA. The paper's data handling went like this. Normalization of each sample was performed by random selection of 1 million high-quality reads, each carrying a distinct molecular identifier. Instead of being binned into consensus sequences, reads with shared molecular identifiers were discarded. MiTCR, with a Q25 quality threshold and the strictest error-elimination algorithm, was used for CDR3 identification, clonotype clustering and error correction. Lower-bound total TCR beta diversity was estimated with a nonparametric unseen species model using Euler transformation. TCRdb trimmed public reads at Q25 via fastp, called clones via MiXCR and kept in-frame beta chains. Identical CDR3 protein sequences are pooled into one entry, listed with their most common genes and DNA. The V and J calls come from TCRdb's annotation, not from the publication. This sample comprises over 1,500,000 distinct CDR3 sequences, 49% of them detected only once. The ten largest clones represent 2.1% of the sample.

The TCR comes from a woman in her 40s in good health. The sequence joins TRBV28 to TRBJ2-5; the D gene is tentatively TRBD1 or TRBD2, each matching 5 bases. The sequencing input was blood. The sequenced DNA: TGTGCCAGCAGTTTTGGGGCCGGGACCCCAGGGGAGACCCAGTACTTC. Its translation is CASSFGAGTPGETQYF.